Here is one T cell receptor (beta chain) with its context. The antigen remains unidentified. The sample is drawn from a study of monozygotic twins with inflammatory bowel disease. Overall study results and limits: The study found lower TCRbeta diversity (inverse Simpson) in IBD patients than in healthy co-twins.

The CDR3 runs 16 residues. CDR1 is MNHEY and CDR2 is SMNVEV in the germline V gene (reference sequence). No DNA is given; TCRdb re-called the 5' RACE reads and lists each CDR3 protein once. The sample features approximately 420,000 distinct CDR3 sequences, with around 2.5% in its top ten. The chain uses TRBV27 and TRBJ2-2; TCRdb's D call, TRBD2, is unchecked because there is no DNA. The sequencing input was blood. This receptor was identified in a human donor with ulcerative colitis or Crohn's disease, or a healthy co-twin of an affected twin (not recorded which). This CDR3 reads CASSLRLAGRTGELFF.